Sequencing of this T cell receptor (beta chain) was carried out in a study of blood T cell repertoires in COVID-19. Study-wide context: Specimens from acute and convalescent COVID-19 originated in the United States, Italy and Spain.

The V and J ends lost 1 base and 7 bases respectively, with 16 bases between them. This CDR3 contains 15 residues. From germline, CDR1 is MDHEN and CDR2 SYDVKM. Study processing details: Estimates of nucleated cell counts were drawn from the amplification of reference gene primers. Generated by immunoSEQ multiplex PCR, the TCRdb table keeps only in-frame clones and is missing some. That table supplies the V and J calls and clone size; D and trimming were determined from the DNA. The sample consists of 200,000 to 300,000 clones, around 90% of them appearing once. The material sequenced was peripheral blood. This chain connects TRBV28 to TRBJ1-2; a possible D gene is TRBD1 (5 bases). This TCR was sampled from a human donor in a cohort sampled during active COVID-19. The CDR3 region has the DNA TGTGCCAGCAGTTTATCGTCGGCAGGGTATGGTGGCTACACCTTC. This gives the protein CASSLSSAGYGGYTF.